What follows describes a single T cell receptor (beta chain). The sample is drawn from a study of blood T cell repertoires in COVID-19. Turning to the study itself: Acute and convalescent COVID-19 samples came from the United States, Italy and Spain. Sample material is recorded as cDNA or gDNA derived from T cells, B-cell-depleted T cells, or PBMCs.

The CDR3 runs 12 residues. Germline-derived CDR1 and CDR2 are SGHNT and YYREEE (reference sequence). V gave up 5 bases and J gave up 5 bases, with 10 bases separating them. Assay used: immunoSEQ multiplex PCR; TCRdb lists only in-frame clones, some missing. The table includes about 220,000 clones, 82% detected once. The chain links TRBV5-4 to TRBJ2-5; D might be TRBD2 (5 bases). The specimen was PBMCs or T cells enriched from blood (not recorded which). This receptor was identified in a woman aged 60-75 years who had recovered from COVID-19. CDR3 region: CASSLAMETQYF. In nucleotides, the CDR3 is TGTGCCAGCAGTCTAGCAATGGAGACCCAGTACTTC.